The sequence of this T cell receptor beta chain was determined in a study of blood T cell repertoires in COVID-19. In the study overall: Acute and convalescent COVID-19 samples came from the United States, Italy and Spain. T cells, B-cell-depleted T cells, or PBMCs provided the cDNA or gDNA that served as material.

Original methodology: Using reference gene primer amplification, nucleated cell counts were estimated. Repertoires were generated with immunoSEQ multiplex PCR, while TCRdb's copy carries only in-frame clones and drops some. The DNA gave D and trimming, while V, J and clone size come from that table. The sample contains about 60,000 clones, almost 90% of which appear only once. This CDR3 is built from 19 residues. Looked up from germline, CDR1 is MNHNY and CDR2 is SVGAGI (reference sequence). After removal of 5 bases from V and 5 bases from J, the junction contained 18 bases not matched to a gene. The sequence came from a man in his sixties with acute or convalescent COVID-19. V and J are TRBV6-6 and TRBJ2-1; 10 bases map to TRBD2. The sample consisted of peripheral blood. In DNA form, the CDR3 reads TGTGCCAGCAGTCTTGGGGGCAGGGGGGCTAGCGGGAGTCACAATGAGCAGTTCTTC. It specifies CASSLGGRGASGSHNEQFF.